The rows below give T cell receptor beta chains drawn from one sample of a study of blood T cell repertoires in COVID-19. Libraries were prepared by immunoSEQ multiplex PCR; TCRdb keeps only in-frame clonotypes and omits some of them. The repertoire holds 130,000 or so clones, with about 89% as singletons. The source material was peripheral blood. All receptors come from a woman in her 70s with COVID-19, enrolled during active disease. The conserved cysteine and the conserved F or W are not part of the CDR3 here.

TRBV6-2/TRBV6-3 | ASSHTSGGANEQF
TRBV3-1/TRBV3-2 | ASSPRGPEGEQY
TRBV5-4 | ASSLVDRINTGELF
TRBV15 | ATSRDRETGSNEQF
TRBV11-2 | ASSLTGGDPPAF
TRBV2 | ASSERAGYTEAF
TRBV6-5 | ASSTYGASDSEQF
TRBV13 | ASSLGRGRGGYGYT
TRBV3-1/TRBV3-2 | ASSQSQGGTQY
TRBV7-2 | ASSLVGTLEDTIY
TRBV28 | ASEYPGTGYGYT
TRBV19 | ASRGLASYNEQF
TRBV15 | ATSGGGQGQYEQY
TRBV9 | ASSVGGGGSPLH
TRBV5-1 | ASSEAPRTGNYNSPLH
TRBV7-8 | ASSLPGQALSRNEQY
TRBV18 | ASSPRPGGETQY
TRBV4-2 | ASSQGVGGGGNTIY
TRBV28 | ASSPPLTGSDTEAF
TRBV12-3/TRBV12-4 | ASSPDKGNGYT
TRBV7-8 | ASSLADVPGFQPQH
TRBV7-2 | ASSPDLRGGRETQY
TRBV11-2 | ASSLSPTELSGYT
TRBV3-1/TRBV3-2 | ASSQAAGGGFGYT
TRBV5-6 | ASTRAGGGNTIY
TRBV18 | ASSPLGLPEAF
TRBV19 | ASSNREPYGYT
TRBV12-3/TRBV12-4 | ASSAQVSQPQH
TRBV7-9 | ASSLAPGGDVDTQY
TRBV5-4 | ASSPTPTRVLSGNTIY
TRBV5-6 | ASSLPEAPGELF
TRBV5-1 | ASSLETDQPQH
TRBV30 | AWGGGSTDTQY
TRBV6-2/TRBV6-3 | ASSYSDRIYNSPLH
TRBV2 | ASTPQGSGNTIY
TRBV10-3 | AITGSESGELF
TRBV19 | ASSIKQGYTGELF
TRBV30 | AWSVRPTRMNTEAF
TRBV6-4 | ASSVRSAGTAYNEQF
TRBV27 | ASSLFSQGSNQPQH
TRBV2 | ASIPADTGNTEAF
TRBV7-7 | ASSLDWTEETQY
TRBV28 | ASVPQPWSEAF
TRBV11-2 | ASSLQRTGVTEAF
TRBV5-1 | ASSLALTTDTQY
TRBV7-7 | ASSLDGGSADTQY
TRBV19 | ASSTTGGLSPLH
TRBV27 | ASSPLGEKLF
TRBV11-2 | ASSSWTGVGTGELF
TRBV28 | ASSFYTGTGGYEQY
TRBV5-1 | ASSGTGEKLF
TRBV5-1 | ASSLGQGINSPLH
TRBV28 | ASSFHRDRSYEQY
TRBV4-2 | ASSQEGGTGGYNTEAF
TRBV20-1 | SASQPGYGYT
TRBV3-1/TRBV3-2 | ASRIHRTGEETQY
TRBV5-1 | ASSLETGRHAEAF
TRBV18 | ASSSTTGPTEAF
TRBV19 | ASSPGGSRSDQPQH
TRBV19 | ASTGRDETQY